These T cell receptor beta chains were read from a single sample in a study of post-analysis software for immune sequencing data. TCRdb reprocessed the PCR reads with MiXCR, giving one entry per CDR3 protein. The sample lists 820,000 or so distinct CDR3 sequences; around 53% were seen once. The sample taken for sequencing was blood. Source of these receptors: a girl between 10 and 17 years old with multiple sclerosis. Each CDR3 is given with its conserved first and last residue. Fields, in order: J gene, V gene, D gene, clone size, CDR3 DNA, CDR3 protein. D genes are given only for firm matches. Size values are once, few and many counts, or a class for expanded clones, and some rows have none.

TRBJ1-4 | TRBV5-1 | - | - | TGCGCCAGCAGCTTGACAGGGATAGGAACAAATGAAAAACTGTTTTTT | CASSLTGIGTNEKLFF
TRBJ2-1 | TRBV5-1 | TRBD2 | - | TGCGCCAGCAGCTGGGGACTACTCTGGGAGGACAATGAGCAGTTCTTC | CASSWGLLWEDNEQFF
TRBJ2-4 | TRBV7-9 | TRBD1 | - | TGTGCCAGCAGCTTATGGACAGGGAACATTCAGTACTTC | CASSLWTGNIQYF
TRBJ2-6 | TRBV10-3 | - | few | TGTGCCATCGGGCAGTCTGGGGCCAACGTCCTGACTTTC | CAIGQSGANVLTF
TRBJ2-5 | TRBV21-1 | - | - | TGTGCCAGCACAATCTGGAGGGGTGAGACCCAGTACTTC | CASTIWRGETQYF
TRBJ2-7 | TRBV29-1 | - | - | TGCAGCGTTGAAGTGGAGGGGACACCAAGCTACGAGCAGTACTTC | CSVEVEGTPSYEQYF
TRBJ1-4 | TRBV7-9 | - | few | TGTGCCAGCAGTTTGGACGTTGAAAAACTGTTTTTT | CASSLDVEKLFF
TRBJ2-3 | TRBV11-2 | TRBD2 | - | TGTGCCAGCGACGGGGGGGACACTAGCACAGATACGCAGTATTTT | CASDGGDTSTDTQYF
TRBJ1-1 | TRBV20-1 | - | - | TGCAGTGCCCCGGCAGGGGAAACTGAAGCTTTCTTT | CSAPAGETEAFF
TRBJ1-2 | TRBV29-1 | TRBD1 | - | TGCAGCGTTGAGGGGGACAGGGGCGATTATGGCTACACCTTC | CSVEGDRGDYGYTF
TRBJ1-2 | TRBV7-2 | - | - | TGTGCCAGCAGCTTAGATCACGGGGCCGTCTATGGCTACACCTTC | CASSLDHGAVYGYTF
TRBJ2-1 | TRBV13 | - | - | TGTGCCAGCAGCTTAGTTAATTTGGCGGGCGAGCAGTTCTTC | CASSLVNLAGEQFF
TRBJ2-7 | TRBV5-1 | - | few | TGCGCCAGTGGGACCATCTACGAGCAGTACTTC | CASGTIYEQYF
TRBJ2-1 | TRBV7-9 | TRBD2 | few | TGTGCCAGCAGCTTAGTAAGCGGGGGGACGGATGAGCAGTTCTTC | CASSLVSGGTDEQFF
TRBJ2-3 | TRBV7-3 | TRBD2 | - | TGTGCCAGCAGCTTAAATCGGGGGGGCCTGGATACGCAGTATTTT | CASSLNRGGLDTQYF
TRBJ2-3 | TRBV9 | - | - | TGTGCCAGCAGCGATTGGACGGCAGATACGCAGTATTTT | CASSDWTADTQYF
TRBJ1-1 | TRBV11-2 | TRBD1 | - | TGTGCCAGCAGCCAGTGGGACAGGGGGATGGGGTTCACTGAAGCTTTCTTT | CASSQWDRGMGFTEAFF
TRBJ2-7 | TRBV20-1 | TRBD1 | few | TGCAGTGCTAGCCCGCCAGACAGGGACTACGAGCAGTACTTC | CSASPPDRDYEQYF
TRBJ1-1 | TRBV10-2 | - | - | TGCGCCAGCACGGGGACCCTTGGCACTGAAGCTTTCTTT | CASTGTLGTEAFF
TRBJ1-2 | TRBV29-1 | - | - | TGCAGCGTTGAAGATCGGGGAGCGGGTACCTATGGCTACACCTTC | CSVEDRGAGTYGYTF
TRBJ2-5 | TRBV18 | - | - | TGTGCCAGCTCATTCCTCATTAGCCAGGCGCTACAAGAGACCCAGTACTTC | CASSFLISQALQETQYF
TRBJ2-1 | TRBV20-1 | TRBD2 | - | TGCAGTACGACTAGCGCCACTTACAATGAGCAGTTCTTC | CSTTSATYNEQFF
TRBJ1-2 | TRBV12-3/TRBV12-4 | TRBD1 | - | TGTGCCAGCAGTAAGACAGGGAACTTGGGTAACTACACCTTC | CASSKTGNLGNYTF
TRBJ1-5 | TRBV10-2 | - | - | TGCGCCAGCACCAGGGACCTCAATCAGCCCCAGCATTTT | CASTRDLNQPQHF
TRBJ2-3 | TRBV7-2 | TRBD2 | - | TGTGCCAGCAGCTTAGCGATGGCGGGGGGCCGGAGAGATACGCAGTATTTT | CASSLAMAGGRRDTQYF
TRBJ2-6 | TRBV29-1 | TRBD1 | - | TGCAGCGTTTTAATAAGACAGGGAAGGTCTGGGGCCAACGTCCTGACTTTC | CSVLIRQGRSGANVLTF
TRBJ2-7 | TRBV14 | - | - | TGTGCCAGCAGCCAAGATCTGAACGGGAAGGGGACCTACGAGCAGTACTTC | CASSQDLNGKGTYEQYF
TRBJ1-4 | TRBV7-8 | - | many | TGTGCCAGCAGCCAGACAGCAACTAATGAAAAACTGTTTTTT | CASSQTATNEKLFF
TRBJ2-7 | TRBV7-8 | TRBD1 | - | TGTGCCAGCAGCACCACAGGGGGCAACGAGCAGTACTTC | CASSTTGGNEQYF
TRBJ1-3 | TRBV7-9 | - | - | TGTGCCAGCAGCTTAGGGCTGCGCTCTGGAAACACCATATATTTT | CASSLGLRSGNTIYF
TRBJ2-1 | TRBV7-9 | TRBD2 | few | TGTGCCAGCAGCAATCGGACTAGTAACAATGAGCAGTTCTTC | CASSNRTSNNEQFF
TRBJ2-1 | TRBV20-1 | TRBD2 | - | TGCAGTGCTATCGGGAGGGGTTCCTACAATGAGCAGTTCTTC | CSAIGRGSYNEQFF
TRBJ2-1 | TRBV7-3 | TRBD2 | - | TGTGCCAGCAGCCCGGGGGGGGTCCCCGGCAATGAGCAGTTCTTC | CASSPGGVPGNEQFF
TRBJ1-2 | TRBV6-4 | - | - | TGTGCCAGTAGATTGGAGGGGCTATCGGTATATGGCTACACCTTC | CASRLEGLSVYGYTF
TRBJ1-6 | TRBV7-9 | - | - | TGTGCCAGCAGCCAGCCAGGGGAGAGCTCCTATAATTCACCCCTCCACTTT | CASSQPGESSYNSPLHF
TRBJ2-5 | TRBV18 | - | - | TGTGCCAGCTCCCGGGTAAAAGAGACCCAGTACTTC | CASSRVKETQYF
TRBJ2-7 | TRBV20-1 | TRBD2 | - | TGCAGTGCTAGCATAGCGGGGATCTCCTACGAGCAGTACTTC | CSASIAGISYEQYF
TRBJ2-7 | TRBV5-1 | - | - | TGTGCCAGCTCAGCGGATTACGAGCAGTACTTC | CASSADYEQYF
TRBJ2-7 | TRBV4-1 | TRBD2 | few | TGCGCCAGCAGCCCGCAGGGACTAGCGCTAAACTACGAGCAGTACTTC | CASSPQGLALNYEQYF
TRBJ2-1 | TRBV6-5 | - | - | TGTGCCAGCAGAGGATCCGTGGGGCAAGGGAATGAGCAGTTCTTC | CASRGSVGQGNEQFF
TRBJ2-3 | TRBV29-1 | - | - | TGCAGCGCCGGGGGCGGGCAGGTGGGCACAGATACGCAGTATTTT | CSAGGGQVGTDTQYF
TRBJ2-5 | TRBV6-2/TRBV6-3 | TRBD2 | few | TGTGCCAGCAGAATGGCGGGGGGCGACGAAGAGCAGTACTTC | CASRMAGGDEEQYF
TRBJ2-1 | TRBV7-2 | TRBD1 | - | TGTGCCAGCAGCAGCCGGGACAGGAAAACCTACAATGAGCAGTTCTTC | CASSSRDRKTYNEQFF
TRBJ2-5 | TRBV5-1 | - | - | TGCGCCAGCAGCTTCGCAGGGGCCCAAGAGACCCAGTACTTC | CASSFAGAQETQYF
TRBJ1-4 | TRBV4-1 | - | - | TGCGCCAGCAGCCAAAGGCAGGATGGTGAAAAACTGTTTTTT | CASSQRQDGEKLFF
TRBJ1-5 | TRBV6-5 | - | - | TGTGCCAGCAGTTACTCCTTCGTGCGCAATCAGCCCCAGCATTTT | CASSYSFVRNQPQHF
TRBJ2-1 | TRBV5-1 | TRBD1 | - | TGCGCCAGCAGCTTCAGGACAGGGGCGGTTAAGAGCTCCTACAATGAGCAGTTCTTC | CASSFRTGAVKSSYNEQFF
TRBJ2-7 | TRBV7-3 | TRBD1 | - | TGTGCCAGCAGCGAACAGGGGACAGGGTCAGGCGAGCAGTACTTC | CASSEQGTGSGEQYF
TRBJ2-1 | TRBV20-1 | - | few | TGCAGTGCTCCGTGGGGGGACCACTCCTACAATGAGCAGTTCTTC | CSAPWGDHSYNEQFF
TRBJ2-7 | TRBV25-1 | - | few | TGTGCCAGCAGTGACGAGCAGTACTTC | CASSDEQYF
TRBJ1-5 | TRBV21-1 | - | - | TGTGCCAGCAGCAAAATCGGGGACAGGGAAGACCAGCCCCAGCATTTT | CASSKIGDREDQPQHF
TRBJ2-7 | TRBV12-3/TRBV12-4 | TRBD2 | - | TGTGCCAGCAGTTTTACGGGACTAGCGGTATACGAGCAGTACTTC | CASSFTGLAVYEQYF
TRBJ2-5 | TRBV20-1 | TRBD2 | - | TGCAGTGCTAGAGGGGTAGCGGGAGTTGGAGAGACCCAGTACTTC | CSARGVAGVGETQYF
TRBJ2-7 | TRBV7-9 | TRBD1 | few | TGTGCCAGCAGCAGGGGACAGCACAACGAGCAGTACTTC | CASSRGQHNEQYF
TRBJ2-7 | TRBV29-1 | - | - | TGCAGCGTAGCCGGGCCGGGATACGAGCAGTACTTC | CSVAGPGYEQYF
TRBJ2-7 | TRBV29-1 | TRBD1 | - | TGCAGCGTGGACGGACAGGGTCCCACCTACGAGCAGTACTTC | CSVDGQGPTYEQYF
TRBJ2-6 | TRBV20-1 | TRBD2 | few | TGCAGTGCTAAGCGCGGGGGAGCTGGGGCCAACGTCCTGACTTTC | CSAKRGGAGANVLTF
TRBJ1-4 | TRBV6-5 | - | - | TGTGCCAGCAGTTTCGACCCCCAGGATAATGAAAAACGGTTTTTT | CASSFDPQDNEKRFF
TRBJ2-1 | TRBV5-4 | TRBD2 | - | TGTGCCAGCAGCTCCGCCCCAGCGGGAGGGTACAATGAGCAGTTCTTC | CASSSAPAGGYNEQFF